This passage covers 9 T cell receptor beta chains from one sample sequenced in a study of T cells in Graves' hyperthyroidism and ophthalmopathy. From RNA transcripts, TCR beta CDR3 regions were amplified. TCR CDR3 underwent first-round RT-PCR with the HTBI primer set. TCRdb re-analysed the multiplex PCR reads in MiXCR, keeping a single row per CDR3 protein. The repertoire holds about 600,000 distinct CDR3 sequences, with 14% as singletons. Sequencing was performed on blood. These receptors were taken from a woman younger than 35 with Graves' ophthalmopathy.

This clonotype was counted ten times or more. This sequence joins TRBV7-2 and TRBJ2-1; D is undetermined. V was trimmed by 3 bases and J by 6 bases, leaving 12 bases between them. Germline loops: CDR1 SGHTA, CDR2 FQGNSA. This CDR3 has 14 amino acids. DNA of the CDR3: TGTGCCAGCAGCTTTAAGGCATACGGCAATGAGCAGTTCTTC. This sequence encodes CASSFKAYGNEQFF.

This clonotype was counted at least ten times. V is TRBV20-1 and J is TRBJ2-1; TRBD2 aligns across 7 bases. Germline V CDR1 and CDR2: DFQATT, SNEGSKA (reference sequence). V trimming: 6 bases; J trimming: 5 bases; junction bases outside the gene matches: 13. This CDR3 spans 15 amino acids. The CDR3, as DNA: TGCAGTGCCAGCTATAGCGGGCGTCCCGACAATGAGCAGTTCTTC. This encodes CSASYSGRPDNEQFF.

Only a few counts were recorded for this clonotype. The chain employs TRBV20-1 and TRBJ2-3; 7 nucleotides line up with TRBD1. Germline assignment: CDR1 DFQATT and CDR2 SNEGSKA (reference sequence). This CDR3 comprises 16 residues. Trimming took 0 bases from V and 1 from J; bases not matched to a gene: 7. The CDR3 coding sequence is TGCAGTGCTAGAGATACCCGGCAGGGGGGCACAGATACGCAGTATTTT. Translation gives CSARDTRQGGTDTQYF.

This clonotype showed up many times. The chain uses TRBV2 and TRBJ2-1; TRBD2 aligns across 7 bases. CDR3 length equals 14 residues. Unmatched junction bases numbered 9, after V lost 8 bases and J lost 5 bases. Germline assignment: CDR1 SNHLY and CDR2 FYNNEI. The CDR3 DNA follows: TGTGCCAGCCGGCGGACGGGAGGAAACAATGAGCAGTTCTTC. It codes for CASRRTGGNNEQFF.

The genes are TRBV19 and TRBJ2-7, with D possibly being TRBD2 (5 bases). The CDR3 runs 13 residues. The germline V gene has CDR1 LNHDA and CDR2 SQIVND (reference sequence). The ends were cut back, 5 bases at V and 3 bases at J, with 11 bases in the middle. The DNA of the CDR3 is TGTGCCAGTAGTGCCACGGGGAACTACGAGCAGTACTTC. Its translation is CASSATGNYEQYF.

The chain employs TRBV25-1 and TRBJ2-5; 12 nucleotides line up with TRBD2. The length of the CDR3 is 19 residues. CDR1 is MGHDK, CDR2 SYGVNS, per germline. J lost 4 bases, V lost 1 base, and 13 bases had no gene match. In DNA, the CDR3 is TGTGCCAGCAGTGAATGGACTAGCGGGAAAAGGGTCGTCAGAGAGACCCAGTACTTC. Translation gives CASSEWTSGKRVVRETQYF.

The rearrangement links TRBV6-1 to TRBJ2-7; 10 nucleotides line up with TRBD2. The CDR3 consists of 15 residues. V gave up 7 bases and J gave up 2 bases; unmatched junction bases: 8. CDR1 and CDR2 (germline): MNHNS, SASEGT. The CDR3 DNA sequence: TGTGCCAGCATCCGGACTAGCGGTACCCCCTACGAGCAGTACTTC. Translating gives CASIRTSGTPYEQYF.

The chain joins TRBV29-1 to TRBJ2-7, with D tentatively TRBD2 (5 bases). V shed 3 bases and J shed 7 bases, with 13 bases lying between them. The CDR3 length is 12 residues. Germline-derived CDR1 and CDR2 are SQVTM and ANQGSEA. The CDR3 bases are TGCAGCGTTGAGGACTCCCGGAGGGAGCAGTACTTC. Translated: CSVEDSRREQYF.

This rearrangement joins TRBV20-1 to TRBJ2-2, with 7 positions matching TRBD2. Germline CDR1 reads DFQATT; CDR2 reads SNEGSKA (reference sequence). V trimming: 0 bases; J trimming: 6 bases; junction bases outside the gene matches: 13. This CDR3 comprises 17 residues. The CDR3 protein is CSARDLGSGPSSGELFF. In DNA, the CDR3 is TGCAGTGCTAGAGATCTTGGTAGCGGGCCTTCCTCCGGGGAGCTGTTTTTT.